This T cell receptor (beta chain) originates from a study of blood T cell repertoires in COVID-19. For the study at large: Samples came from the United States, Italy and Spain, spanning acute and convalescent COVID-19. T cells, B-cell-depleted T cells, or PBMCs supplied cDNA or gDNA.

How the authors handled the data: Amplification with reference gene primers provided the estimates of nucleated cell counts. The repertoire was sequenced with immunoSEQ multiplex PCR; TCRdb's copy has only in-frame clones and lacks some. Clone size and the V and J calls come from that table; the DNA yielded D and trimming. The sample consists of around 16,000 clones, approximately 90% of them appearing once. Trimming cost V 7 bases and J 2 bases, with 15 bases left between them. Germline-derived CDR1 and CDR2 are LNHDA and SQIVND (reference sequence). This CDR3 has 14 amino acids. The chain joins TRBV19 to TRBJ2-7; TRBD2 is a possible D gene (6 bases). The sequencing sample was made of peripheral blood. The receptor comes from a human donor in a cohort sampled during active COVID-19. The CDR3 region has the DNA TGTGCCAGTAACGCGGGACCGGCACCCTACGAGCAGTACTTC. Amino acids: CASNAGPAPYEQYF.